This T cell receptor beta chain was recorded in a study of T cell repertoires in cytomegalovirus infection. TCRdb re-analysed the reads in MiXCR, keeping a single row per CDR3 protein. The sample lists some 940,000 distinct CDR3 sequences; roughly 30% were seen once. With regard to this clonotype: Its specificity is unknown.

The CDR3 contains 14 residues. Per germline, CDR1 SEHNR and CDR2 FQNEAQ (reference sequence). V lost 4 bases and J lost 2, with 11 bases in between. The chain joins TRBV7-9 to TRBJ2-5; TRBD1 is a possible D gene (6 bases). The receptor's source is a human donor in good health (CMV status not recorded). Some clones in this sample may be carry-over from other donors' samples. Sequences were derived from cultured CD8+ T cells from PBMCs, sampled from culture after CMV antigen stimulation. DNA of the CDR3: TGTGCCAGCAGCTCTGAAAGGGGGCAAGAGACCCAGTACTTC. It codes for CASSSERGQETQYF. The entire variable domain, with the rest obtained from reference TRBV7-9 and TRBJ2-5, is as follows: DTGVSQNPRHKITKRGQNVTFRCDPISEHNRLYWYRQTLGQGPEFLTYFQNEAQLEKSRLLSDRFSAERPKGSFSTLEIQRTEQGDSAMYLCASSSERGQETQYFGPGTRLLVL.